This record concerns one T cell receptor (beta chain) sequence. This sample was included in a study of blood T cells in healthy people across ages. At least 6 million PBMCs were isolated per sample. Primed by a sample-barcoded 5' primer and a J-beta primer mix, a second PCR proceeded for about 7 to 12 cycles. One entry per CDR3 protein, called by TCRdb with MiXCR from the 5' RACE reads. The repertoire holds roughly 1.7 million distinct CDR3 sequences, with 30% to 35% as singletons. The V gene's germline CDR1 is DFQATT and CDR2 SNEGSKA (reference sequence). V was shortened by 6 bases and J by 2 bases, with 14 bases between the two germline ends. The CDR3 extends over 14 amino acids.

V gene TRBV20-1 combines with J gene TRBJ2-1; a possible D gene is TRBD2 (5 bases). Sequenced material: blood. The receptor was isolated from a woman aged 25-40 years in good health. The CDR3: CSAPGLSPYNEQFF. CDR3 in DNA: TGCAGTGCACCGGGATTAAGCCCCTACAATGAGCAGTTCTTC.